The 20 T cell receptor beta chains listed next were all sequenced from one sample in a study of long-term antiretroviral therapy in people with HIV. With survey level as its setting, the immunoSEQ assay was v3.0. Sequencing used immunoSEQ multiplex PCR; TCRdb keeps in-frame clones, though not all of them. The sample lists fewer than 25,000 clones, roughly 80% occurring once. This sample comprised unsorted PBMCs, obtained 1.9 years after starting antiretroviral therapy. The receptors come from a woman aged 45 to 65 with HIV.

A single count supports this clone. The junction departs from germline at one end; a sequencing error may be responsible. The chain combines TRBV4-1 with TRBJ2-3; no clear D. This CDR3 has 12 amino acids. Germline V CDR1 and CDR2: MGHRA, YSYEKL. Here the CDR3 DNA reads TGCGCCAGCGGCCACTTAGGAGATACGCAGTATTTT. It specifies CASGHLGDTQYF.

The chain has TRBV18 and TRBJ1-1, with D perhaps matching TRBD1 (5 bases). The CDR3 length is 14 residues. V was cut by 3 bases and J by 4 bases, with 12 bases left in between. Germline loops: CDR1 KGHSH, CDR2 LQKENI. DNA of the CDR3: TGTGCCAGCTCACCGACAGAGACGGGCACTGAAGCTTTCTTT. As protein: CASSPTETGTEAFF.

The rearrangement links TRBV14 to TRBJ1-4, with D possibly being TRBD1 (6 bases). The germline V gene has CDR1 SGHDN and CDR2 FVKESK. CDR3 size: 17 residues. Trimming cost V 3 bases and J 3 bases, with 17 bases left between them. CDR3 residues: CASSHPRHRAPNEKLFF. The DNA for the CDR3 is TGTGCCAGCAGCCACCCACGGCACAGGGCTCCTAATGAAAAACTGTTTTTT. Variable domain in full (rest from reference TRBV14 and TRBJ1-4): EAGVTQFPSHSVIEKGQTVTLRCDPISGHDNLYWYRRVMGKEIKFLLHFVKESKQDESGMPNNRFLAERTGGTYSTLKVQPAELEDSGVYFCASSHPRHRAPNEKLFFGSGTQLSVL.

This chain connects TRBV12-5 to TRBJ2-2; D assignment may be TRBD1 or TRBD2 (5 bases each). V was shortened by 0 bases and J by 6 bases, with 11 bases between the two germline ends. The CDR3 is 15 residues long. CDR1 and CDR2 (germline): LGHNT, FRNRAP. The CDR3 sequence is CASGLVLEGAGELFF. Written as DNA, the CDR3 is TGTGCTAGTGGTTTGGTACTAGAAGGGGCCGGGGAGCTGTTTTTT.

The rearrangement joins TRBV9 to TRBJ1-1, with D maybe TRBD1 (5 bases). V lost 5 bases and J 4 bases, leaving 6 bases between the germline ends. Germline lookup yields CDR1 SGDLS and CDR2 YYNGEE. The CDR3 has 11 residues. CDR3 in DNA: TGTGCCAGCAGTGGGGGCACTGAAGCTTTCTTT. Encoded protein: CASSGGTEAFF.

In its sample, this clone was seen a few times. The rearrangement links TRBV7-8 to TRBJ1-3; TRBD1 matches at 7 bases. CDR3 length: 16 residues. V was clipped by 5 bases and J by 4 bases; unmatched bases: 11. Germline lookup yields CDR1 SGHVS and CDR2 FQNEAQ. In DNA, the CDR3 is TGTGCCAGCAGCCAAGACCAACCGGGACAGGGAAACACCATATATTTT. Translated, it gives CASSQDQPGQGNTIYF.

V and J are TRBV28 and TRBJ1-6, with D maybe TRBD1 (5 bases). Germline lookup yields CDR1 MDHEN and CDR2 SYDVKM. The length of the CDR3 is 15 residues. Trimming removed 6 bases from V and 7 bases from J, with 16 bases in between. This CDR3 is CASRRTSNSNSPLHF. CDR3 in DNA: TGTGCCAGCAGAAGGACATCGAATTCCAATTCACCCCTCCACTTT.

This chain uses TRBV19 with TRBJ1-5; D not resolved. Deletions cut 1 base from V and 0 bases from J, with 4 bases between. Germline loops: CDR1 LNHDA, CDR2 SQIVND (reference sequence). The CDR3 is 14 amino acids. The CDR3 spells CASSIGSSNQPQHF. CDR3 bases: TGTGCCAGTAGTATAGGCAGTAGCAATCAGCCCCAGCATTTT.

This sequence joins TRBV28 and TRBJ1-5, with D hard to call. The V end lost 7 bases, the J end lost 7 bases, and 20 bases lay between the germline ends. The germline V gene has CDR1 MDHEN and CDR2 SYDVKM. The CDR3 extends over 15 amino acids. The CDR3 region is CASNPGGSLEQPQHF. The CDR3 DNA follows: TGTGCCAGCAATCCGGGCGGCAGCCTAGAGCAGCCCCAGCATTTT.

The V gene is TRBV2, the J gene TRBJ1-2; no clear D gene. CDR1 is SNHLY, CDR2 FYNNEI, per germline. The ends were cut back, 3 bases at V and 4 bases at J, with 9 bases in the middle. This CDR3 has 13 amino acids. This CDR3 is CASSDNGPYGYTF. DNA for the CDR3: TGTGCCAGCAGTGATAACGGTCCCTATGGCTACACCTTC.

CDR3 loop: CASTAGGSSEQYF. The CDR3 DNA sequence: TGTGCCTCTACGGCGGGCGGGTCGTCCGAGCAGTACTTC. V and J are TRBV30 and TRBJ2-7, with TRBD2 as a possible D gene (5 bases). V dropped 7 bases and J dropped 6 bases, with 19 bases sitting between them. The germline V gene has CDR1 GTSNPN and CDR2 SVGIG (reference sequence). This CDR3 has 13 residues.

This sequence joins TRBV28 and TRBJ1-2, with 7 bases identical to TRBD1. V trimming: 6 bases; J trimming: 5 bases; junction bases outside the gene matches: 12. Per germline, CDR1 MDHEN and CDR2 SYDVKM. The CDR3 runs 15 residues. The CDR3 sequence: CASRLSGTVSYGYTF. CDR3 in DNA: TGTGCCAGCAGACTCTCCGGGACAGTCTCATATGGCTACACCTTC.

DNA of the CDR3: TGTGCCAGCAGCCGGGGGAGGGACCAAGAGACCCAGTACTTC. As protein: CASSRGRDQETQYF. V and J are TRBV7-2 and TRBJ2-5; 7 bases match TRBD2. Trimming removed 5 bases from V and 0 bases from J; junction bases left unmatched: 3. Germline values: CDR1 SGHTA, CDR2 FQGNSA. The CDR3 loop spans 14 amino acids.

V is TRBV30 and J is TRBJ2-3; D could derive from TRBD1 or TRBD2 (5 bases each). Trimming stripped 5 bases from V and 1 base from J, with 22 bases between. Per germline, CDR1 GTSNPN and CDR2 SVGIG (reference sequence). This CDR3 contains 17 residues. CDR3 sequence (DNA): TGTGCCTGGCAGGATGGGACGTCCTACTTTCGCACAGATACGCAGTATTTT. Translated, it gives CAWQDGTSYFRTDTQYF.

The rearrangement links TRBV5-8 to TRBJ1-2, with D unresolved. Germline V lookup: CDR1 SGHTS, CDR2 YDEGEE. The CDR3 length is 14 residues. V was trimmed by 0 bases and J by 3 bases, leaving 9 bases between them. The CDR3 coding sequence is TGTGCCAGCAGCTTGGGGGAAATTTACTATGGCTACACCTTC. This encodes CASSLGEIYYGYTF.

This chain links TRBV11-2 with TRBJ1-3; 8 bases are a match to TRBD1. Trimming took 4 bases from V and 7 from J; bases not matched to a gene: 6. Germline CDR1 reads SGHAT; CDR2 reads FQNNGV. CDR3 length: 14 amino acids. This CDR3 is CASSSRTGQNTIYF. The DNA for the CDR3 is TGTGCCAGCAGCTCCCGGACAGGGCAGAACACCATATATTTT.

The chain recombines TRBV28 with TRBJ2-4; D may be TRBD1 (6 bases). V shed 6 bases and J shed 7 bases, with 16 bases lying between them. CDR1 and CDR2 from the germline V gene are MDHEN and SYDVKM. This CDR3 has 14 residues. The CDR3 coding sequence is TGTGCCAGCAGCCCCGGAACAGGGAGTAACATTCAGTACTTC. This codes for CASSPGTGSNIQYF. Full variable domain (remainder filled in from reference TRBV28 and TRBJ2-4): DVKVTQSSRYLVKRTGEKVFLECVQDMDHENMFWYRQDPGLGLRLIYFSYDVKMKEKGDIPEGYSVSREKKERFSLILESASTNQTSMYLCASSPGTGSNIQYFGAGTRLSVL.

The chain uses TRBV25-1 and TRBJ1-1, with TRBD1 as a possible D gene (5 bases). The CDR3 is made up of 15 amino acids. V lost 2 bases to trimming and J lost 1 base, with 11 bases between them. The V gene's germline CDR1 is MGHDK and CDR2 SYGVNS. The CDR3 loop is CASSEKRGRNTEAFF. The DNA for the CDR3 is TGTGCCAGCAGTGAAAAACGGGGCCGGAACACTGAAGCTTTCTTT. The entire variable domain, with the rest obtained from reference TRBV25-1 and TRBJ1-1, is as follows: EADIYQTPRYLVIGTGKKITLECSQTMGHDKMYWYQQDPGMELHLIHYSYGVNSTEKGDLSSESTVSRIRTEHFPLTLESARPSHTSQYLCASSEKRGRNTEAFFGQGTRLTVV.

This chain joins TRBV30 and TRBJ1-4; 8 positions agree with TRBD1. Germline V lookup: CDR1 GTSNPN, CDR2 SVGIG (reference sequence). This CDR3 is built from 14 residues. The ends lost 3 bases at V and 6 bases at J; junction bases unmatched: 6. In DNA form, the CDR3 reads TGTGCCTGGAGCCTACCGGGACAGGATGAAAAACTGTTTTTT. Protein product: CAWSLPGQDEKLFF.

This chain links TRBV19 with TRBJ1-2, with D uncertain. Germline loops: CDR1 LNHDA, CDR2 SQIVND (reference sequence). V lost 9 bases and J lost 4, with 6 bases in between. The CDR3 sequence is 10 residues long. This CDR3 reads CASSSYGYTF. The CDR3 nucleotides are TGTGCCAGCTCTTCCTATGGCTACACCTTC.